This entry lists 16 T cell receptor beta chains sequenced from one sample in a study of regulatory T cells in long-lasting Graves disease. Time point in this sample: newly diagnosed GD, antithyroid drugs for less than 3 months. PBMC-derived RNA was used for the TCR library. With iRepertoire HTBI primers and Arm-PCR of CDR3 regions, TCR beta libraries were built. TCRdb processed the multiplex PCR reads anew with MiXCR; each CDR3 protein has one entry. The table shows 680,000 or so distinct CDR3 sequences, with around 15% occurring only once. The sample also formed part of further work on T cells in Graves' hyperthyroidism and ophthalmopathy.

The material was peripheral blood mononuclear cells (PBMCs), obtained at new diagnosis, from a patient treated with antithyroid drugs. All receptors come from a woman aged 30 to 39 with Graves disease.

This clonotype was counted at least ten times. The J gene is TRBJ1-2, the V gene TRBV6-1; D is uncertain. The V gene's germline CDR1 is MNHNS and CDR2 SASEGT. This CDR3 is 14 amino acids long. V shed 6 bases and J shed 3 bases, with 14 bases lying between them. This CDR3 reads CASRLGEGYYGYTF. The CDR3 coding sequence is TGTGCCAGCAGACTCGGGGAGGGTTACTATGGCTACACCTTC.

The CDR3 nucleotides are TGTGCCAGCAGCTTTCAGAGTACCCCCAAACAAAATTTAGAGACCCAGTACTTC. This sequence encodes CASSFQSTPKQNLETQYF. The genes are TRBV7-9 and TRBJ2-5; no definite D call. Trimming took 3 bases from V and 4 from J, leaving 24 bases between them. The germline gives CDR1 SEHNR, CDR2 FQNEAQ (reference sequence). CDR3 length: 18 amino acids. The entire variable domain, with the rest obtained from reference TRBV7-9 and TRBJ2-5, is as follows: DTGVSQNPRHKITKRGQNVTFRCDPISEHNRLYWYRQTLGQGPEFLTYFQNEAQLEKSRLLSDRFSAERPKGSFSTLEIQRTEQGDSAMYLCASSFQSTPKQNLETQYFGPGTRLLVL.

The J gene is TRBJ1-5, the V gene TRBV20-1; 7 bases agree with TRBD1. The CDR3 spans 16 residues. Per germline, CDR1 DFQATT and CDR2 SNEGSKA (reference sequence). V was pared by 3 bases and J by 1 base, with 9 bases of the junction left unmatched. As DNA, the CDR3 is TGCAGTGCTAGCTTTGCCGGGACAGAGAGCAATCAGCCCCAGCATTTT. Protein sequence: CSASFAGTESNQPQHF.

The chain combines TRBV15 with TRBJ2-7; 9 bases are shared with TRBD1. Germline V gene lookup returns CDR1 LNHNV and CDR2 YYDKDF (reference sequence). V dropped 4 bases and J dropped 3; count of bases not matched to a gene: 7. CDR3 length: 15 residues. The CDR3, as DNA: TGTGCCACCAGCACCCCGGGACAGGGACTCTACGAGCAGTACTTC. It codes for CATSTPGQGLYEQYF.

This clonotype was counted ten times or more. V and J are TRBV6-1 and TRBJ2-7; no firm D call. Trimming cost V 1 base and J 4 bases, with 14 bases left between them. The CDR3 runs 15 residues. CDR1 and CDR2 from the germline V gene are MNHNS and SASEGT. The CDR3 DNA is TGTGCCAGCAGTGAAGTGTTGCTAGAAACTTACGAGCAGTACTTC. Translating it yields CASSEVLLETYEQYF.

This clonotype was seen more than once but under ten times. The chain joins TRBV7-9 to TRBJ2-7; TRBD1 matches at 7 bases. This CDR3 has 14 residues. V lost 6 bases to trimming and J lost 8 bases; unmatched junction nucleotides: 13. Germline CDR1 reads SEHNR; CDR2 reads FQNEAQ (reference sequence). DNA for the CDR3: TGTGCCAGCAGAGCCGAGGGGGCCGGGCGCAAGCAGTACTTC. This codes for CASRAEGAGRKQYF.

This clonotype was seen ten or more times. The rearrangement links TRBV6-1 to TRBJ2-7; 10 nucleotides line up with TRBD2. The germline gives CDR1 MNHNS, CDR2 SASEGT. This CDR3 spans 15 amino acids. With 6 bases clipped from V and 3 bases from J, the junction kept 8 bases outside the gene matches. The CDR3: CASRSLAGVVYEQYF. As DNA, the CDR3 is TGTGCCAGCAGAAGTCTAGCGGGAGTTGTCTACGAGCAGTACTTC.

Points on this clonotype: An end of the junction does not agree with germline; a read error may underlie this. The chain couples TRBV5-1 to TRBJ2-2; TRBD2 might be the D (6 bases). The CDR3 sequence is 15 residues long. From germline, CDR1 is SGHRS and CDR2 YFSETQ. The CDR3 spells CASSLFSGNTGELFF. CDR3 in DNA: TGTGCCAGCAGCTTGTTTAGCGGGAACACCGGGGAGCTGTTTTTT.

On this clonotype: One end of the junction does not line up with germline, which may come from a read error. V usage is TRBV30 and J usage is TRBJ2-3; 7 nucleotides agree with TRBD1. Germline loops: CDR1 GTSNPN, CDR2 SVGIG (reference sequence). The CDR3 is 14 residues long. CDR3 in DNA: TGTGCCTGGAGTCCGACCAACCTACCGGGACAGAACCGTTTT. Its protein is CAWSPTNLPGQNRF.

V usage is TRBV27 and J usage is TRBJ2-7; D is uncertain. Trimming stripped 2 bases from V and 3 bases from J, with 8 bases between. The length of the CDR3 is 13 residues. In germline, CDR1 is MNHEY, CDR2 SMNVEV (reference sequence). CDR3 bases: TGTGCCAGCAGTTTAAGTCTCTACTACGAGCAGTACTTC. This gives the protein CASSLSLYYEQYF.

The chain combines TRBV3-1 with TRBJ2-2; D is unclear. The CDR3 covers 13 residues. CDR1 is LGHDT, CDR2 YNNKEL, per germline (reference sequence). V lost 2 bases, J lost 5 bases, and 6 bases lay in between. CDR3 in DNA: TGTGCCAGCAGCCAAACCTTAACCGGGGAGCTGTTTTTT. Encoded protein: CASSQTLTGELFF. The whole variable domain, filled in from reference TRBV3-1 and TRBJ2-2, reads DTAVSQTPKYLVTQMGNDKSIKCEQNLGHDTMYWYKQDSKKFLKIMFSYNNKELIINETVPNRFSPKSPDKAHLNLHINSLELGDSAVYFCASSQTLTGELFFGEGSRLTVL.

This clonotype was counted ten times or more. This chain links TRBV28 with TRBJ1-5; D ambiguous. V dropped 2 bases and J dropped 3 bases, with 8 bases sitting between them. The CDR3 is 14 residues long. Looked up from germline, CDR1 is MDHEN and CDR2 is SYDVKM. The CDR3 DNA reads TGTGCCAGCAGTTTAATCGGGAACAATCAGCCCCAGCATTTT. Amino acids: CASSLIGNNQPQHF.

This clonotype was picked up many times. This rearrangement joins TRBV30 to TRBJ1-1, with D maybe TRBD1 (5 bases). From germline, CDR1 is GTSNPN and CDR2 SVGIG (reference sequence). This CDR3 has 13 residues. V lost 5 bases, J lost 4 bases, and 14 bases lay in between. The CDR3 region is CAWRGAEGTEAFF. The CDR3 DNA sequence: TGTGCCTGGCGCGGGGCAGAGGGCACTGAAGCTTTCTTT.

This clonotype was observed at least ten times. V usage is TRBV7-9 and J usage is TRBJ2-2, with 9 bases lining up with TRBD1. CDR1 and CDR2 (germline): SEHNR, FQNEAQ (reference sequence). The CDR3 is made up of 16 amino acids. After removal of 5 bases from V and 5 bases from J, the junction contained 9 bases not matched to a gene. The CDR3 nucleotides are TGTGCCAGCAGCCAATCGGGACAGGGACCTACCGGGGAGCTGTTTTTT. Amino acid sequence: CASSQSGQGPTGELFF.

This clonotype appeared many times. The CDR3 is CASSPGGLGRTYTEAFF. The CDR3 coding sequence is TGTGCCAGCAGCCCAGGAGGGTTAGGCAGGACCTACACTGAAGCTTTCTTT. V is TRBV7-9 and J is TRBJ1-1; unclear D gene. V was shortened by 5 bases and J by 3 bases, with 22 bases between the two germline ends. In germline, CDR1 is SEHNR, CDR2 FQNEAQ (reference sequence). The CDR3 is made up of 17 amino acids.

This clonotype showed up many times. This chain connects TRBV7-2 to TRBJ2-1; D remains ambiguous. The CDR3 loop spans 15 amino acids. V was pared by 1 base and J by 6 bases, with 13 bases between. Germline V lookup: CDR1 SGHTA, CDR2 FQGNSA. This CDR3 reads CASSLGPGLFNEQFF. CDR3 sequence (DNA): TGTGCCAGCAGCTTAGGCCCTGGGTTGTTCAATGAGCAGTTCTTC.